What follows are 30 T cell receptor beta chains derived from one specimen sequenced in a study of T-cell reconstitution after alpha-beta-depleted transplantation in children. It was with unique molecular identifiers that the TCRbeta library was prepared. TCRdb recomputed calls from the PCR reads with MiXCR, one row per CDR3 protein. In the table there are around 400,000 distinct CDR3 sequences, 9.5% to 13% of which are singletons. Material: PBMCs from the stem cell graft donor, obtained from the stem cell graft. Receptors were obtained from a human donor who donated a stem cell graft to a child with acute myeloid leukemia.

The chain links TRBV7-6 to TRBJ2-7, with TRBD1 matching over 8 bases. This CDR3 comprises 13 residues. V dropped 3 bases and J dropped 6; count of bases not matched to a gene: 4. Germline-derived CDR1 and CDR2 are SGHVS and FNYEAQ. The CDR3 region is CASSLGQGAEQYF. The CDR3 coding sequence is TGTGCCAGCAGCTTGGGCCAGGGGGCCGAGCAGTACTTC.

The CDR3, as DNA: TGTGCTAGTGGTTTGGCGACCCCCGGGGAGCTGTTTTTT. Amino acid sequence: CASGLATPGELFF. The chain links TRBV12-5 to TRBJ2-2; D remains ambiguous. The CDR3 extends over 13 amino acids. CDR1 is LGHNT and CDR2 is FRNRAP in the germline V gene. V lost 1 base and J lost 6, with 6 bases in between.

In its sample, this clonotype was seen a few times. The chain joins TRBV12-5 to TRBJ2-7; D remains unclear. CDR3 length: 11 residues. CDR1 is LGHNT and CDR2 is FRNRAP in the germline V gene. Trimming cost V 1 base and J 3 bases, with 1 base left between them. DNA of the CDR3: TGTGCTAGTGGTTTGGGCTACGAGCAGTACGTC. It translates to CASGLGYEQYV.

In its sample, this clonotype was seen a few times. For the CDR3, the DNA is TGTGCCAGCAGCGTAGTGACAGGGGGCGGCTATGGCTACACCTTC. It specifies CASSVVTGGGYGYTF. The chain combines TRBV7-2 with TRBJ1-2; 10 nucleotides match TRBD1. J lost 4 bases, V lost 5 bases, and 7 bases had no gene match. The CDR3 runs 15 residues. Germline V gives CDR1 SGHTA, CDR2 FQGNSA.

The chain has TRBV10-3 and TRBJ1-5; D unresolved. Germline loops: CDR1 ENHRY, CDR2 SYGVKD. The CDR3 sequence is 13 residues long. Trimming left V 6 bases short and J 0 bases short, with 6 bases between. CDR3 protein: CAIREDSNQPQHF. The CDR3, as DNA: TGTGCCATCAGGGAGGATAGCAATCAGCCCCAGCATTTT.

V usage is TRBV12-5 and J usage is TRBJ2-1; D uncertain. Trimming removed 5 bases from V and 1 base from J, with 15 bases in between. This CDR3 has 16 amino acids. Per the germline V gene, CDR1 is LGHNT and CDR2 is FRNRAP. CDR3 sequence reads: CASGPMGVQSYNEQFF. DNA for the CDR3: TGTGCTAGTGGTCCTATGGGCGTCCAATCCTACAATGAGCAGTTCTTC.

The rearrangement uses TRBV18 and TRBJ2-1; no clear D. The germline V gene encodes CDR1 KGHSH and CDR2 LQKENI. V lost 0 bases and J lost 5, with 11 bases in between. There are 15 residues in the CDR3. CDR3 amino acids: CASSPPRAANNEQFF. In DNA form, the CDR3 reads TGTGCCAGCTCACCACCTCGTGCAGCGAACAATGAGCAGTTCTTC.

This clonotype was seen more than once but under ten times. The CDR3 nucleotides read TGCAGCGTTGTTAGCGGGAGTACCACCGGGGAGCTGTTTTTT. Amino acid sequence: CSVVSGSTTGELFF. The chain has TRBV29-1 and TRBJ2-2, with 9 bases lining up with TRBD2. With 4 bases clipped from V and 4 bases from J, the junction kept 4 bases outside the gene matches. This CDR3 is built from 14 residues. CDR1 and CDR2 from the germline V gene are SQVTM and ANQGSEA.

This chain links TRBV20-1 with TRBJ2-1; D gene ambiguous. This CDR3 is built from 15 residues. The germline V gene has CDR1 DFQATT and CDR2 SNEGSKA (reference sequence). Between the trimmed V and J ends, which lost 0 bases and 0 bases, there was a span of 9 bases. This chain's CDR3 is CSARDFEDSYNEQFF. CDR3 DNA: TGCAGTGCTAGAGATTTCGAGGACTCCTACAATGAGCAGTTCTTC.

This clonotype has just a few counts. The chain carries TRBV30 and TRBJ1-4, with 8 bases aligning to TRBD1. The CDR3 loop spans 13 amino acids. Germline CDR1 reads GTSNPN; CDR2 reads SVGIG (reference sequence). V lost 4 bases, J lost 8 bases, and 6 bases stayed unmatched. The CDR3 DNA follows: TGTGCCTGGAACACAGGGGGGTTGGAAAAACTGTTTTTT. The encoded protein is CAWNTGGLEKLFF.

This clonotype was observed a few times. The chain carries TRBV7-9 and TRBJ2-7; D is undetermined. CDR1 SEHNR and CDR2 FQNEAQ come from the germline V gene (reference sequence). Trimming took off 6 bases at V and 5 bases at J, with 11 bases between the two ends. This CDR3 is 12 amino acids long. CDR3: CASSPRADEQYF. Here the CDR3 DNA reads TGTGCCAGCAGTCCCCGGGCAGACGAGCAGTACTTC.

The table lists this clonotype with a few counts. This chain connects TRBV5-6 to TRBJ2-2; D not resolved. V was pared by 0 bases and J by 6 bases, with 15 bases between. The CDR3 covers 16 residues. Germline CDR1 and CDR2: SGHDT and YYEEEE. In DNA form, the CDR3 reads TGTGCCAGCAGCTTGGCCCATGGACCCTGGGCCGGGGAGCTGTTTTTT. This sequence encodes CASSLAHGPWAGELFF.

The chain links TRBV5-4 to TRBJ2-7; TRBD2 matches 13 bases. CDR1 and CDR2 (germline): SGHNT, YYREEE (reference sequence). V shed 3 bases, J shed 6 bases, and the junction held 6 bases outside the gene matches. The CDR3 length is 15 residues. CDR3 loop: CASSSTSGRASEQYF. CDR3 bases: TGTGCCAGCAGCTCCACTAGCGGGAGGGCCAGCGAGCAGTACTTC.

This clonotype occurred a few times. The chain joins TRBV4-1 to TRBJ1-2; D call uncertain. V shed 0 bases and J shed 2 bases, with 19 bases lying between them. Germline V gene data show CDR1 as MGHRA and CDR2 as YSYEKL. This CDR3 is 18 amino acids long. The CDR3 coding sequence is TGCGCCAGCAGCCAAGATCCCCCGCCTCGAGGGTTAAACTATGGCTACACCTTC. Its translation is CASSQDPPPRGLNYGYTF.

This clonotype was counted only a few times. The rearrangement links TRBV19 to TRBJ1-1; no reliable D call. The CDR3 length is 13 residues. The germline gives CDR1 LNHDA, CDR2 SQIVND (reference sequence). Deletions cut 6 bases from V and 0 bases from J, with 8 bases between. The CDR3 bases are TGTGCCAGTAGGTTACAAATGAACACTGAAGCTTTCTTT. It is translated as CASRLQMNTEAFF. The full variable domain, its missing parts supplied by reference TRBV19 and TRBJ1-1, is DGGITQSPKYLFRKEGQNVTLSCEQNLNHDAMYWYRQDPGQGLRLIYYSQIVNDFQKGDIAEGYSVSREKKESFPLTVTSAQKNPTAFYLCASRLQMNTEAFFGQGTRLTVV.

This chain connects TRBV20-1 to TRBJ2-7, with 9 bases lining up with TRBD2. The junction had 7 bases not matched to a gene; V was cut back by 0 bases and J by 4 bases. Germline CDR1 DFQATT, CDR2 SNEGSKA (reference sequence). This CDR3 comprises 15 residues. The CDR3 coding sequence is TGCAGTGCTAGAGATTTGCTAGCGGGGATATACGAGCAGTACTTC. It specifies CSARDLLAGIYEQYF.

This clonotype was seen only a few times. The chain combines TRBV6-5 with TRBJ1-2, with TRBD1 as a possible D gene (5 bases). Trimming pared 0 bases from V and 2 bases from J, leaving 13 bases between. Germline CDR1 and CDR2: MNHEY and SVGAGI. This CDR3 has 16 amino acids. The CDR3 sequence: CASSYSSMGLNYGYTF. CDR3 DNA: TGTGCCAGCAGTTACTCGAGTATGGGGCTGAACTATGGCTACACCTTC.

This clonotype showed up many times. V usage is TRBV10-3 and J usage is TRBJ1-5; 8 positions agree with TRBD1. The CDR3 spans 14 residues. Trimming removed 1 base from V and 10 bases from J; junction bases left unmatched: 6. CDR1 ENHRY and CDR2 SYGVKD come from the germline V gene. The CDR3 nucleotides read TGTGCCATCAGTGAGTTTACAGGGGGGTCTCCCCAGCATTTT. Amino acids: CAISEFTGGSPQHF.

This clonotype was detected ten times or more. The rearrangement joins TRBV5-6 to TRBJ2-3, with D possibly TRBD1 on 5 matching bases. This CDR3 is 13 amino acids long. Trimming pared 2 bases from V and 4 bases from J, leaving 8 bases between. Germline loops: CDR1 SGHDT, CDR2 YYEEEE. Written as DNA, the CDR3 is TGTGCCAGCAGCTTAAGCAGGGCAGATACGCAGTATTTT. It is translated as CASSLSRADTQYF.

This clonotype was seen a few times. The chain combines TRBV29-1 with TRBJ2-1; D possibly corresponds to TRBD1 (6 bases). The CDR3 contains 15 residues. From germline, CDR1 is SQVTM and CDR2 ANQGSEA. Trimming took 3 bases from V and 0 from J, leaving 12 bases between them. CDR3 DNA: TGCAGCGTTGAGACGGACAGAAGCTCCTACAATGAGCAGTTCTTC. Protein product: CSVETDRSSYNEQFF.

Many counts were recorded for this clonotype. The chain uses TRBV7-2 and TRBJ2-2, with D unclear. Germline V gives CDR1 SGHTA, CDR2 FQGNSA. Deletions cut 2 bases from V and 0 bases from J, with 7 bases between. This CDR3 has 15 amino acids. The CDR3 DNA reads as TGTGCCAGCAGCTTAAACACCGCGAACACCGGGGAGCTGTTTTTT. Its translation: CASSLNTANTGELFF.

A few counts support this clonotype. The gene calls are TRBV5-1 and TRBJ2-3; D is perhaps TRBD2 (5 bases). Per germline, CDR1 SGHRS and CDR2 YFSETQ. Trimming stripped 0 bases from V and 3 bases from J, with 11 bases between. The CDR3 is 15 residues long. The CDR3 DNA is TGCGCCAGCAGCTTGGGCTTCGGGGTAACAGATACGCAGTATTTT. Protein: CASSLGFGVTDTQYF.

The J gene is TRBJ2-7, the V gene TRBV7-9; the D is unclear. CDR1 and CDR2 (germline): SEHNR, FQNEAQ (reference sequence). This CDR3 spans 14 amino acids. V was trimmed by 9 bases and J by 0 bases, leaving 15 bases between them. The DNA of the CDR3 is TGTGCCAGGGGCATGGGCCGTAGCTCCTACGAGCAGTACGTC. Translated, it gives CARGMGRSSYEQYV.

This clonotype has just a few counts. This could be a read error, since a much larger clone is one nucleotide away. The rearrangement joins TRBV29-1 to TRBJ1-1; D is uncertain. V was clipped by 4 bases and J by 2 bases, with 2 bases between them. The CDR3 totals 10 residues. CDR1 is SQVTM and CDR2 is ANQGSEA in the germline V gene. The CDR3 reads CSVANTEAFF. In DNA, the CDR3 is TGCAGCGTTGCTAACACTGAAGCTTTCTTT.

This clonotype was observed a handful of times. This sequence joins TRBV6-2 or TRBV6-3 and TRBJ1-4, with 11 nucleotides matching TRBD1. CDR1 is MNHEY and CDR2 is SVGEGT in the germline V gene. The CDR3 length is 16 residues. V gave up 7 bases and J gave up 4 bases; unmatched junction bases: 8. CDR3 bases: TGTGCCAGCACCGGACAGGGGGCGCATAGTAATGAAAAACTGTTTTTT. Translating it yields CASTGQGAHSNEKLFF.

This clonotype was seen repeatedly, ten times or more. The chain recombines TRBV29-1 with TRBJ2-7, with TRBD1 as a possible D gene (5 bases). The CDR3 covers 12 residues. V lost 6 bases to trimming and J lost 2 bases, with 11 bases between them. Germline CDR1 is SQVTM and CDR2 is ANQGSEA. The CDR3 loop is CSVSQGPYEQYF. CDR3 coding DNA: TGCAGCGTCTCCCAGGGTCCCTACGAGCAGTACTTC.

This clonotype was seen only a few times. V is TRBV10-3 and J is TRBJ1-1; 7 nucleotides agree with TRBD1. Germline V gene data show CDR1 as ENHRY and CDR2 as SYGVKD. The junction had 11 bases not matched to a gene; V was cut back by 7 bases and J by 6 bases. The CDR3 sequence is 14 residues long. CDR3 region: CAIIGEQGISEAFF. CDR3 nucleotide sequence: TGTGCCATCATCGGGGAACAGGGGATATCTGAAGCTTTCTTT.

A few counts support this clonotype. The genes are TRBV14 and TRBJ2-1; D may be TRBD2 (6 bases). The CDR3 loop spans 12 amino acids. V lost 4 bases, J lost 9 bases, and 10 bases lay in between. Germline V gene lookup returns CDR1 SGHDN and CDR2 FVKESK. The CDR3 sequence: CASSLLAVEQFF. The CDR3 DNA reads as TGTGCCAGCAGCCTACTAGCTGTTGAGCAGTTCTTC.

J is TRBJ2-2 and V is TRBV4-1; D ambiguous. Trimming took off 0 bases at V and 0 bases at J, with 14 bases between the two ends. This CDR3 has 18 amino acids. Germline V gives CDR1 MGHRA, CDR2 YSYEKL. The CDR3 spells CASSQDPSSFANTGELFF. CDR3 nucleotide sequence: TGCGCCAGCAGCCAAGATCCGAGTAGCTTCGCGAACACCGGGGAGCTGTTTTTT.

The V gene is TRBV25-1, the J gene TRBJ1-1; D is unclear. The V and J ends lost 3 bases and 4 bases respectively, with 12 bases between them. Germline CDR1 and CDR2: MGHDK and SYGVNS. The CDR3 is made up of 14 amino acids. The DNA of the CDR3 is TGTGCCAGCAGTGACCCGGGCAGGAGCACTGAAGCTTTCTTT. Translating gives CASSDPGRSTEAFF.